This T cell receptor beta chain came from a study of beta chain features in type 1 diabetes. On average, the one heparinised blood draw given by each donor was 90 to 150 mL. The authors sorted CD4+ naive, central memory, regulatory and stem cell-like memory cells via CD45RO/CCR7/CD25/CD127/CD95/CD27. As every portion of the isolated RNA was reverse transcribed, the sequencing read expressed TCRB transcripts. Profiled with immunoSEQ multiplex PCR; TCRdb holds only in-frame clones, not every one. The table records about 240,000 clones, about 30% of them present only once. V shed 4 bases and J shed 4 bases, with 9 bases lying between them. Germline V gene data show CDR1 as GTSNPN and CDR2 as SVGIG (reference sequence). This CDR3 is built from 12 residues.

The specimen was central memory CD4+ T cells from blood. V is TRBV30 and J is TRBJ2-3; D is possibly TRBD1 (6 bases). The receptor's source is a man in his thirties or forties in good health. Here the CDR3 reads CAWTGVADTQYF. The CDR3 DNA sequence: TGTGCCTGGACAGGGGTCGCAGATACGCAGTATTTT.